This T cell receptor beta chain was captured by sequencing in a study of cytomegalovirus exposure and HLA in healthy donors. Study-level points and caveats: Later analysis showed most CMV-associated TCR beta chains appearing HLA-restricted.

With 60 Vbeta and 13 Jbeta primers, the PCR was carried out. Per the original methods: Per a later analysis, the number of unique TCR beta chains was 75 million to 90 million, of which some 10 million were shared. Method: immunoSEQ multiplex PCR; TCRdb's copy keeps in-frame clones and lacks some. That table gives V, J and clone size, and the DNA gave D and trimming. The repertoire has more than 80,000 clones, 65% to 80% of them found once; the top ten carry around 3%. Though probably carrying unrecorded immune exposures, donors were nominally healthy at sampling. As to this clone: No antigen is known for it.

The CDR3 totals 15 residues. Trimming stripped 4 bases from V and 5 bases from J, with 17 bases between. Germline values: CDR1 LGHNA, CDR2 YNFKEQ. Material for sequencing was PBMCs. This chain connects TRBV4-2 to TRBJ2-5; a weak D match, TRBD2 (7 bases). The sequence was obtained from a male donor in good health and CMV-seropositive. The CDR3 here is CASSLGGGGKETQYF. CDR3 sequence (DNA): TGTGCCAGCAGCCTCGGAGGGGGGGGAAAGGAGACCCAGTACTTC.